The clone carrying this TCR beta chain ranks as medium-sized (0.01 to 0.1%). The V end was cut by 5 bases, the J end by 2 bases, with 16 bases between. The CDR3 is 15 amino acids. This sample was taken from a study of T and B cells in COVID-19 patients. Study details: Of approximately 20 active-infection patients, some 19 carried comorbidities linked to unfavorable COVID-19 outcome.

Each TRB amplification used roughly 220-550 ng of genomic DNA from blood. TRB rearrangements were amplified by multiplex PCR with BIOMED2 TRB-A/B primers. TCRdb re-derived calls from the multiplex PCR reads in MiXCR, one entry per CDR3 protein. This table holds thousands of distinct CDR3 sequences, less than 25% found once. Sequencing was done on a sample of blood. This clonotype was obtained from a human donor with active COVID-19. The J gene is TRBJ2-7, the V gene TRBV12-3 or TRBV12-4; D is perhaps TRBD1 or TRBD2 (5 bases each). CDR3 amino acids: CASSPVPEGPYEQYF. In nucleotides, the CDR3 is TGTGCCAGCAGTCCGGTCCCCGAGGGGCCCTACGAGCAGTACTTC.